The clone carrying this T cell receptor beta chain was seen a handful of times. The data stem from a study of blood T cell repertoires in COVID-19. Sequencing used immunoSEQ multiplex PCR; TCRdb keeps in-frame clones, though not all of them. Of approximately 220,000 clones listed, roughly 85% were seen once; the top ten hold about 4.6%. Membership in each cohort depended on participant-reported clinical history. In the 2 weeks before study entry, exposed participants met a COVID-19 case, which was PCR-confirmed or clinician-diagnosed. This CDR3 is built from 14 residues. V was trimmed by 7 bases and J by 3 bases, leaving 16 bases between them. The V gene's germline CDR1 is SGHRS and CDR2 YFSETQ.

This sequence joins TRBV5-1 and TRBJ1-1; D is unclear. This clonotype was sampled from a woman in her fifties or sixties who had been exposed to COVID-19. The sample comprised PBMCs or T cells enriched from blood (not recorded which). The CDR3 bases are TGCGCCAGCCGAGCCGGTCTTCCGGACACTGAAGCTTTCTTT. It specifies CASRAGLPDTEAFF.